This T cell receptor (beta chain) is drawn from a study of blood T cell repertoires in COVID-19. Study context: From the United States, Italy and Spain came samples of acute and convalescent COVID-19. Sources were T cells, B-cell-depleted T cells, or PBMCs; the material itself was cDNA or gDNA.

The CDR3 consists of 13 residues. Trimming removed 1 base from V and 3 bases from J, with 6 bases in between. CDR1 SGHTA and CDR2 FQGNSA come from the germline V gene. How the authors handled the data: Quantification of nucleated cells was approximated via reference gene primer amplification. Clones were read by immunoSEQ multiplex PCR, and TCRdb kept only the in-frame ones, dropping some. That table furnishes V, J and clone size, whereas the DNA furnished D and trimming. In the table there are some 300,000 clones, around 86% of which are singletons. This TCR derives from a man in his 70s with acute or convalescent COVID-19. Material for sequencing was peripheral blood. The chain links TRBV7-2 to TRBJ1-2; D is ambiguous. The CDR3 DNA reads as TGTGCCAGCAGCTTAGGCGGGGACTATGGCTACACCTTC. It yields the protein CASSLGGDYGYTF. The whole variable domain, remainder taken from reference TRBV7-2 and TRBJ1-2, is GAGVSQSPSNKVTEKGKDVELRCDPISGHTALYWYRQSLGQGLEFLIYFQGNSAPDKSGLPSDRFSAERTGGSVSTLTIQRTQQEDSAVYLCASSLGGDYGYTFGSGTRLTVV.